Reported below is one T cell receptor (beta chain). During active infection, Seattle patients enrolled and were then monitored through disease. In the original workflow: Reference gene primers were amplified, and this amplification served to estimate nucleated cell counts. Clones were read by immunoSEQ multiplex PCR, and TCRdb kept only the in-frame ones, dropping some. V and J calls and clone size follow that table, whereas D and trimming were derived from the DNA. The sample has 200,000 to 250,000 clones, 90% seen once; the top ten hold roughly 3%. The record originates from a study of blood T cell repertoires in COVID-19. Study-level background: Researchers got acute and convalescent COVID-19 samples from the United States, Italy and Spain.

CDR1 is LNHNV and CDR2 is YYDKDF in the germline V gene (reference sequence). Trimming left V 3 bases short and J 11 bases short, with 14 bases between. The length of the CDR3 is 13 residues. This sequence joins TRBV15 and TRBJ2-1, with D perhaps matching TRBD2 (6 bases). The clonotype comes from a man aged 25 to 40 with COVID-19, enrolled during active disease. The source material was peripheral blood. This CDR3 reads CATSSGRALKQFF. The CDR3 DNA reads TGTGCCACCAGCAGCGGGAGAGCCCTTAAGCAGTTCTTC.